This is a list of T cell receptor beta chains from one sample in a study of OX40 agonist ivuxolimab in advanced cancers. Assay: immunoSEQ multiplex PCR; the TCRdb copy retains only in-frame clones and omits some. The sample holds some 86,000 clones, approximately 86% seen once. The source was CD4+ or CD8+ T cells sorted from blood, collected in a trial of the OX40 agonist ivuxolimab. The receptor set was obtained from an adult with an advanced solid tumor such as melanoma, head and neck, liver or kidney cancer. The conserved cysteine and the conserved F or W are not part of the CDR3 here. Each record gives: V gene, J gene, clone size, CDR3 protein. Size values are once, few and many counts, or a class for expanded clones, and some rows have none.

v_call: TRBV25-1; j_call: TRBJ2-5; clone_size: NA; cdr3_aa: ASSDPGPRTQY
v_call: TRBV19; j_call: TRBJ2-5; clone_size: NA; cdr3_aa: ASSSGGETQY
v_call: TRBV30; j_call: TRBJ2-1; clone_size: few; cdr3_aa: AWTDGGNYNEQF
v_call: TRBV27; j_call: TRBJ2-7; clone_size: NA; cdr3_aa: ASSHRRRGSYEQY
v_call: TRBV4-2; j_call: TRBJ2-1; clone_size: NA; cdr3_aa: ASSFGTPYNEQF
v_call: TRBV5-4; j_call: TRBJ2-7; clone_size: NA; cdr3_aa: ASSLGGSYGEQY
v_call: TRBV7-2; j_call: TRBJ2-7; clone_size: NA; cdr3_aa: ASSPTSGTRGEQY
v_call: TRBV27; j_call: TRBJ2-7; clone_size: NA; cdr3_aa: ASSLSTRQGVQY
v_call: TRBV6-5; j_call: TRBJ2-7; clone_size: NA; cdr3_aa: ASSYSNKFYEQY
v_call: TRBV30; j_call: TRBJ2-5; clone_size: NA; cdr3_aa: AWTTSRGKETQY
v_call: TRBV11-3; j_call: TRBJ1-1; clone_size: once; cdr3_aa: ASSLVGGNTEAF
v_call: TRBV7-9; j_call: TRBJ2-1; clone_size: NA; cdr3_aa: AIEASSYNEQF
v_call: TRBV4-1; j_call: TRBJ1-5; clone_size: once; cdr3_aa: ASSQEGRNQPQH
v_call: TRBV9; j_call: TRBJ1-4; clone_size: NA; cdr3_aa: ASTKGATNEKLF
v_call: TRBV7-9; j_call: TRBJ2-7; clone_size: NA; cdr3_aa: ASSFDRGRFYEQY
v_call: TRBV4-1; j_call: TRBJ1-6; clone_size: NA; cdr3_aa: ASSMPKWGRYNSPLH
v_call: TRBV10-3; j_call: TRBJ2-7; clone_size: NA; cdr3_aa: AISEGAGGPREQY
v_call: TRBV5-6; j_call: TRBJ1-5; clone_size: NA; cdr3_aa: ASSYQGALTSNQPQH
v_call: TRBV29-1; j_call: TRBJ1-4; clone_size: few; cdr3_aa: SVEAGGAEKLF
v_call: TRBV18; j_call: TRBJ2-6; clone_size: NA; cdr3_aa: ASSPVTSLAGANVLT
v_call: TRBV7-9; j_call: TRBJ2-4; clone_size: once; cdr3_aa: ASSVLNLVQAKNIQY
v_call: TRBV5-1; j_call: TRBJ2-2; clone_size: NA; cdr3_aa: ASSFDTGELF
v_call: TRBV5-6; j_call: TRBJ1-2; clone_size: NA; cdr3_aa: ASSWDVGDYGYT
v_call: TRBV29-1; j_call: TRBJ2-5; clone_size: NA; cdr3_aa: SVDTTSGTGTQY
v_call: TRBV13; j_call: TRBJ2-7; clone_size: NA; cdr3_aa: ASSLRLAGDSGSYEQY
v_call: TRBV7-2; j_call: TRBJ2-7; clone_size: NA; cdr3_aa: ASSLVGAGKNEQY
v_call: TRBV21-1; j_call: TRBJ2-1; clone_size: NA; cdr3_aa: ASSKGLL
v_call: TRBV4-2; j_call: TRBJ2-3; clone_size: NA; cdr3_aa: ASSQDTPSGTDTQY
v_call: TRBV5-4; j_call: TRBJ2-3; clone_size: few; cdr3_aa: ASSLMTTDTQY
v_call: TRBV10-1; j_call: TRBJ1-5; clone_size: NA; cdr3_aa: ASSESLMTPQH
v_call: TRBV10-3; j_call: TRBJ1-5; clone_size: NA; cdr3_aa: AISESVGGQPQH
v_call: TRBV28; j_call: TRBJ2-7; clone_size: NA; cdr3_aa: ASRGQELTYEQY
v_call: TRBV9; j_call: TRBJ2-1; clone_size: few; cdr3_aa: ASSDGRTTYNEQF
v_call: TRBV2; j_call: TRBJ2-2; clone_size: NA; cdr3_aa: ASSVSGSLFGELF
v_call: TRBV7-3; j_call: TRBJ2-2; clone_size: NA; cdr3_aa: ASSLITGELF
v_call: TRBV28; j_call: TRBJ2-1; clone_size: NA; cdr3_aa: ASSFPGAWF
v_call: TRBV2; j_call: TRBJ2-7; clone_size: NA; cdr3_aa: ASGDRGTYEQY
v_call: TRBV5-1; j_call: TRBJ1-1; clone_size: NA; cdr3_aa: ASSWVTGENTEAF
v_call: TRBV6-6; j_call: TRBJ1-5; clone_size: NA; cdr3_aa: ASSYGVQGAGEPQH
v_call: TRBV7-2; j_call: TRBJ2-5; clone_size: NA; cdr3_aa: ASSLERETQY
v_call: TRBV6-5; j_call: TRBJ2-5; clone_size: NA; cdr3_aa: ASSYSPGQETQY
v_call: TRBV18; j_call: TRBJ1-2; clone_size: NA; cdr3_aa: ASSPLQDNYGYT
v_call: TRBV11-2; j_call: TRBJ1-1; clone_size: NA; cdr3_aa: ASSFEGENTEAF
v_call: TRBV5-1; j_call: TRBJ2-5; clone_size: NA; cdr3_aa: ASSPEGRQETQY
v_call: TRBV6-1; j_call: TRBJ2-3; clone_size: NA; cdr3_aa: ASSMALVLRNTQY
v_call: TRBV4-3; j_call: TRBJ2-7; clone_size: NA; cdr3_aa: ASSQDLGSGKNEQY
v_call: TRBV7-7; j_call: TRBJ2-5; clone_size: few; cdr3_aa: ASSSSTQETQY
v_call: TRBV7-9; j_call: TRBJ2-1; clone_size: NA; cdr3_aa: ASREDSGSQYNEQF
v_call: TRBV15; j_call: TRBJ2-7; clone_size: NA; cdr3_aa: ATSRGTGGYEQY